These 4 T cell receptor beta chains were sequenced from one sample in a study of blood T cell repertoires in COVID-19. Here immunoSEQ multiplex PCR was the method, and the copy in TCRdb shows in-frame clones only, minus some. The repertoire holds just over 300,000 clones, with 85% to 90% as singletons. Sequenced: PBMCs or T cells enriched from blood (not recorded which). These TCRs come from a woman aged 18-29 years with acute COVID-19.

This chain links TRBV11-3 with TRBJ2-1; no definite D call. Germline V gene lookup returns CDR1 SGHNT and CDR2 YENEEA. The CDR3 spans 12 residues. The V gene lost 3 bases and the J gene lost 5 bases, with 5 bases spanning the gap. In DNA form, the CDR3 reads TGTGCCAGCAGCTTTCTCGACAATGAGCAGTTCTTC. This translates into CASSFLDNEQFF.

The chain is built from TRBV7-9 and TRBJ1-2, with D possibly being TRBD1 (5 bases). The V and J ends lost 2 bases and 3 bases respectively, with 10 bases between them. The CDR3 has 14 amino acids. Per germline, CDR1 SEHNR and CDR2 FQNEAQ (reference sequence). This CDR3 is CASSLSRVDYGYTF. CDR3 sequence (DNA): TGTGCCAGCAGCTTAAGCAGGGTAGACTATGGCTACACCTTC.

This sequence joins TRBV11-2 and TRBJ1-4, with a tentative D call TRBD1 (5 bases). Germline-derived CDR1 and CDR2 are SGHAT and FQNNGV. The CDR3 totals 14 residues. Trimming pared 1 base from V and 5 bases from J, leaving 8 bases between. The CDR3 DNA reads TGTGCCAGCAGCTTAGTTGGGGGGAATGAAAAACTGTTTTTT. Protein product: CASSLVGGNEKLFF.

The chain links TRBV28 to TRBJ1-6; TRBD1 might be the D (6 bases). Germline CDR1 and CDR2: MDHEN and SYDVKM. Between the trimmed V and J ends, which lost 5 bases and 7 bases, there was a span of 15 bases. The CDR3 sequence is 15 residues long. The chain's CDR3 is CASSPPGHQNSPLHF. In DNA, the CDR3 is TGTGCCAGCAGTCCTCCGGGACATCAAAATTCACCCCTCCACTTT.